The entry below describes one T cell receptor beta chain. The data belong to a study of blood T cell repertoires in COVID-19. Sequencing used immunoSEQ multiplex PCR; TCRdb keeps in-frame clones, though not all of them. The sample yields 450,000 or so clones, 80% to 90% seen once. Trimming took 5 bases from V and 3 from J; bases not matched to a gene: 9. The germline V gene encodes CDR1 MGHDK and CDR2 SYGVNS. The CDR3 loop spans 15 amino acids. V gene TRBV25-1 combines with J gene TRBJ2-7; 8 bases agree with TRBD2. Sequences were obtained from peripheral blood. The TCR was taken from a man aged 18 to 35 with COVID-19, enrolled during active disease. CDR3 in amino acids: CASSRSGTGLYEQYF. The CDR3 DNA follows: TGTGCCAGCAGTCGTAGCGGGACGGGCCTCTACGAGCAGTACTTC.